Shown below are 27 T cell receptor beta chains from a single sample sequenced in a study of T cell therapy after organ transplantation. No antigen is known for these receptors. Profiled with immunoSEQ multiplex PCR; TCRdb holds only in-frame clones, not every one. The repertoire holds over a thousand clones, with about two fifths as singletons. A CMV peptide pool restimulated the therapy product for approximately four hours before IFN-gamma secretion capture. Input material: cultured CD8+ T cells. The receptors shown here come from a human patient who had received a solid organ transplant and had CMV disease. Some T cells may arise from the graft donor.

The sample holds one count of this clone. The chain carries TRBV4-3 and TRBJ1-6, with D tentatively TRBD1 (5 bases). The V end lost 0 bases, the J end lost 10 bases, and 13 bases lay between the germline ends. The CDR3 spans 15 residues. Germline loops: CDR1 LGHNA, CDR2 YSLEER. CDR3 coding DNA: TGCGCCAGCAGCCAAGACGGGGCCTGGGGATCACCCCTCCACTTT. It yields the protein CASSQDGAWGSPLHF.

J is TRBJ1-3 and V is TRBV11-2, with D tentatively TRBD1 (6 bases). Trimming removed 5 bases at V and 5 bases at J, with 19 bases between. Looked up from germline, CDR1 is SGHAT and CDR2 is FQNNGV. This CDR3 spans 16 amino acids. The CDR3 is CASSSSGQGNRNTIYF. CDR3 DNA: TGTGCCAGCAGCAGCTCCGGGCAGGGGAATAGAAACACCATATATTTT.

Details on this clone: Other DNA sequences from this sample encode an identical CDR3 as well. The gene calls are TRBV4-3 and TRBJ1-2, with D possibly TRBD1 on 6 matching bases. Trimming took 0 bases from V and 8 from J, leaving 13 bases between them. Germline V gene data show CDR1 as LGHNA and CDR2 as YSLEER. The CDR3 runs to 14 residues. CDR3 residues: CASSQDTGNYGYTF. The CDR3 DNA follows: TGCGCCAGCAGCCAAGATACAGGGAATTACGGCTACACCTTC.

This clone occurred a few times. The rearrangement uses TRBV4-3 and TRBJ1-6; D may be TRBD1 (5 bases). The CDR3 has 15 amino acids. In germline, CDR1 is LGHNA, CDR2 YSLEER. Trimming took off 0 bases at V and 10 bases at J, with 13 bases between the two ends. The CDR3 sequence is CASSQDWAGSSPLHF. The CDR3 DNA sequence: TGCGCCAGCAGCCAAGATTGGGCAGGGAGCTCACCCCTCCACTTT.

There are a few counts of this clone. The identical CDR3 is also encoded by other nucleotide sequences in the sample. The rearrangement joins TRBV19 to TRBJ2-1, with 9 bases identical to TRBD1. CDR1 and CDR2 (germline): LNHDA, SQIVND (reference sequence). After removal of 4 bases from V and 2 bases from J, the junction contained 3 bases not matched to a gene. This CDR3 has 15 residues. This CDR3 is CASSTGTGTYNEQFF. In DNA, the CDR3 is TGTGCCAGTAGTACGGGGACAGGGACCTACAATGAGCAGTTCTTC. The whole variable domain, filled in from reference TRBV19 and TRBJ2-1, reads DGGITQSPKYLFRKEGQNVTLSCEQNLNHDAMYWYRQDPGQGLRLIYYSQIVNDFQKGDIAEGYSVSREKKESFPLTVTSAQKNPTAFYLCASSTGTGTYNEQFFGPGTRLTVL.

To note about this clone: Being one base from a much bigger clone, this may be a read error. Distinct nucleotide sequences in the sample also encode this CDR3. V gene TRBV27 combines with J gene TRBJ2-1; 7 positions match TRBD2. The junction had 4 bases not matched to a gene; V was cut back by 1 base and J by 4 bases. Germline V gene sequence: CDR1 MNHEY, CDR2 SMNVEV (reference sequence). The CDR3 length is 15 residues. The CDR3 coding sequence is TGTGCCAGCAGTTTATTGGCGGGGGAGTACAATGAGCAGTTCTTC. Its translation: CASSLLAGEYNEQFF.

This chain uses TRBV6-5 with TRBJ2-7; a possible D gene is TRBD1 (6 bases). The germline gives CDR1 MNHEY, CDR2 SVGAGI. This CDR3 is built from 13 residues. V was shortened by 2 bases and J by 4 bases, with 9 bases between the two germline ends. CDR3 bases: TGTGCCAGCAGTTACGGGGACAAGTACGAGCAGTACTTC. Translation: CASSYGDKYEQYF.

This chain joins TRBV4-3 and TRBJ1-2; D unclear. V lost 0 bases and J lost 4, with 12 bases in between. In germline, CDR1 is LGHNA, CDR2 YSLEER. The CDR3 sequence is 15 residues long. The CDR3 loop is CASSQEVEPRYGYTF. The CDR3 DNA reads TGCGCCAGCAGCCAAGAGGTGGAACCTCGCTATGGCTACACCTTC.

CDR3 sequence reads: CASSQDDGRGSPLHF. As DNA, the CDR3 is TGCGCCAGCAGCCAAGACGACGGGAGGGGTTCACCCCTCCACTTT. The chain carries TRBV4-3 and TRBJ1-6; D possibly corresponds to TRBD1 (5 bases). Germline assignment: CDR1 LGHNA and CDR2 YSLEER. Trimming pared 0 bases from V and 9 bases from J, leaving 12 bases between. This CDR3 has 15 residues.

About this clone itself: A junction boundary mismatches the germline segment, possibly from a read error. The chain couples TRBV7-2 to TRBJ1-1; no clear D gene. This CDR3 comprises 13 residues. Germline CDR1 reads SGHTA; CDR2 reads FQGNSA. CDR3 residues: CASSQEAESEAFF. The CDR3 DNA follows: TGCGCCAGCAGCCAAGAAGCAGAAAGTGAAGCTTTCTTT.

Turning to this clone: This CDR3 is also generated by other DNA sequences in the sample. The CDR3 loop reads CASSQDALNTEAFF. CDR3 DNA: TGCGCCAGCAGCCAAGATGCTTTGAACACTGAAGCTTTCTTT. The rearrangement uses TRBV4-3 and TRBJ1-1; no reliable D call. The CDR3 has 14 residues. Germline CDR1 is LGHNA and CDR2 is YSLEER. Trimming shortened V by 0 bases and J by 0 bases, and 5 bases separated the two germline ends.

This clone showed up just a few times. The CDR3 here is CASSYSGGDGGTQYF. The CDR3 DNA is TGTGCCAGCAGTTACTCGGGGGGGGACGGAGGGACCCAGTACTTC. This rearrangement joins TRBV6-5 to TRBJ2-5; the match to TRBD2 covers 7 bases. Germline V lookup: CDR1 MNHEY, CDR2 SVGAGI. The CDR3 length is 15 residues. J was trimmed by 7 bases and V by 0 bases; bases with no gene match: 8.

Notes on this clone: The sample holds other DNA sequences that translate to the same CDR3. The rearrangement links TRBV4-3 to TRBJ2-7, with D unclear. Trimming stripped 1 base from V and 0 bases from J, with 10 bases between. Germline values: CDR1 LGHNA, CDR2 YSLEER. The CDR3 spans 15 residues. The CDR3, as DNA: TGCGCCAGCAGCCAAGTTGGTGACCACTCCTACGAGCAGTACTTC. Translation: CASSQVGDHSYEQYF.

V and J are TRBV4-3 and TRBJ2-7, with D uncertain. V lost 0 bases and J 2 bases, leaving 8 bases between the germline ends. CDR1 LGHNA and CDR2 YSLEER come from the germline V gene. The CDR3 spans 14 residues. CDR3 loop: CASSQEADTYEQYF. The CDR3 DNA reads TGCGCCAGCAGCCAAGAAGCAGACACCTACGAGCAGTACTTC.

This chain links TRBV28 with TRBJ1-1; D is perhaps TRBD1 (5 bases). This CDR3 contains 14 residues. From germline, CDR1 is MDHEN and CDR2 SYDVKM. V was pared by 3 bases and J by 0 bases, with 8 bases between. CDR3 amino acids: CASSFMTVNTEAFF. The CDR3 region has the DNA TGTGCCAGCAGTTTTATGACAGTGAACACTGAAGCTTTCTTT.

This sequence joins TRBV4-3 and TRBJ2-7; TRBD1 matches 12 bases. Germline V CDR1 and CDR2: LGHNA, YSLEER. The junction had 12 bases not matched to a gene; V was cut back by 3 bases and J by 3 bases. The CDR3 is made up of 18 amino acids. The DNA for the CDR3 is TGCGCCAGCAGCCACGGGACAGGGGGCGCGGGGCCTAACTACGAGCAGTACTTC. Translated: CASSHGTGGAGPNYEQYF.

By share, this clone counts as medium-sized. This CDR3 is CASSLMATNEKLFF. The CDR3 nucleotides are TGTGCCAGCAGTTTGATGGCAACTAATGAAAAACTGTTTTTT. This chain links TRBV28 with TRBJ1-4; D not certain. In germline, CDR1 is MDHEN, CDR2 SYDVKM. The CDR3 extends over 14 amino acids. V was trimmed by 3 bases and J by 0 bases, leaving 5 bases between them.

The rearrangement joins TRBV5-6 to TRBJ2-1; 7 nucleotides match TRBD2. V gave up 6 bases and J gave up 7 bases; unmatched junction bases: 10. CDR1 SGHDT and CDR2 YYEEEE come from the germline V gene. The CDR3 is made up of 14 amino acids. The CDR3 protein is CASNGLGAENEQFF. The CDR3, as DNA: TGTGCCAGCAACGGACTAGGGGCTGAGAATGAGCAGTTCTTC. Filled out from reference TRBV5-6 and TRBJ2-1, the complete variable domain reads DAGVTQSPTHLIKTRGQQVTLRCSPKSGHDTVSWYQQALGQGPQFIFQYYEEEERQRGNFPDRFSGHQFPNYSSELNVNALLLGDSALYLCASNGLGAENEQFFGPGTRLTVL.

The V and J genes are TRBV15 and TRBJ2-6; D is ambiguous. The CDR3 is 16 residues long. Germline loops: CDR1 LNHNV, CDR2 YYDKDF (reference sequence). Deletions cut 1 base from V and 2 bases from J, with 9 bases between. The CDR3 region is CATSRGSVTGANVLTF. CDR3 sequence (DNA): TGTGCCACCAGCAGAGGCAGTGTTACTGGGGCCAACGTCCTGACTTTC.

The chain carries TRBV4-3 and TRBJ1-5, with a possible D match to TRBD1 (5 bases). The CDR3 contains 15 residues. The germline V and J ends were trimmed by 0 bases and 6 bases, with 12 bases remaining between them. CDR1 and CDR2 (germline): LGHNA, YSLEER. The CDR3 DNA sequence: TGCGCCAGCAGCCAAGATTGGGGGGGAGCTCAGCCCCAGCATTTT. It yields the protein CASSQDWGGAQPQHF.

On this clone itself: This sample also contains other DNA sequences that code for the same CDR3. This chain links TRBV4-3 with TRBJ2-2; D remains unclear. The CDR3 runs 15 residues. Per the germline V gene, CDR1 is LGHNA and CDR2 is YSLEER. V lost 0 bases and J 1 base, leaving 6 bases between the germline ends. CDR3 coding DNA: TGCGCCAGCAGCCAAGATCGAGGGAACACCGGGGAGCTGTTTTTT. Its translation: CASSQDRGNTGELFF.

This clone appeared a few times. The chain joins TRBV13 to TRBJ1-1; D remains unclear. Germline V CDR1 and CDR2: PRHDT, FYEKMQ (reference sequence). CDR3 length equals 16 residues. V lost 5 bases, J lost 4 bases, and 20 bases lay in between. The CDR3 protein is CASSGLGPTGSTEAFF. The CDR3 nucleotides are TGTGCCAGCAGCGGATTAGGGCCCACTGGGAGCACTGAAGCTTTCTTT. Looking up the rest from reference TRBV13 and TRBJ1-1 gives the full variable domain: AAGVIQSPRHLIKEKRETATLKCYPIPRHDTVYWYQQGPGQDPQFLISFYEKMQSDKGSIPDRFSAQQFSDYHSELNMSSLELGDSALYFCASSGLGPTGSTEAFFGQGTRLTVV.

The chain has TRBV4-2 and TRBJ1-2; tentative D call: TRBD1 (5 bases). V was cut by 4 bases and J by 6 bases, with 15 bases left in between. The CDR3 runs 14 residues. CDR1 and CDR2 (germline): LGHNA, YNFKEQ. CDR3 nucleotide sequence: TGTGCCAGCAGCCCCACGGGGGTCCCCGATGGCTACACCTTC. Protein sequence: CASSPTGVPDGYTF.

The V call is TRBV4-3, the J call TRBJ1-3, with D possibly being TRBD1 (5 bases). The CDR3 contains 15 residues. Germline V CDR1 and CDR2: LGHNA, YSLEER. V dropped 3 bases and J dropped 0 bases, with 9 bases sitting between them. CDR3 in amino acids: CASSHLGDSGNTIYF. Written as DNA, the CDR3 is TGCGCCAGCAGCCACCTAGGGGACTCTGGAAACACCATATATTTT.

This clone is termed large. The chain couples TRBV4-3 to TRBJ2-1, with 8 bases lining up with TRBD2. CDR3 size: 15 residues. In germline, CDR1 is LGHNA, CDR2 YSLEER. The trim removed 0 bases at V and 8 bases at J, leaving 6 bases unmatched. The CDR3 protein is CASSQDAGGTDEQFF. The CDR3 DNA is TGCGCCAGCAGCCAAGATGCGGGAGGCACGGATGAGCAGTTCTTC.

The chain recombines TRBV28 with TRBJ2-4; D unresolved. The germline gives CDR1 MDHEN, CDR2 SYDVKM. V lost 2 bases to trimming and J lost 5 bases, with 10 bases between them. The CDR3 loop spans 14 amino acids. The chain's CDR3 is CASSLLGVENIQYF. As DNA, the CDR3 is TGTGCCAGCAGTTTACTAGGAGTGGAAAACATTCAGTACTTC.

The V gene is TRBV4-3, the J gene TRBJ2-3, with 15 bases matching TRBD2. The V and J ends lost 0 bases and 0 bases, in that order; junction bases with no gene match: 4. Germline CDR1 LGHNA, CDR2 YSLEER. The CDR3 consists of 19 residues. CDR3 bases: TGCGCCAGCAGCCAAGAGGGACTAGCGGGGGGAGGGAGCACAGATACGCAGTATTTT. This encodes CASSQEGLAGGGSTDTQYF.